This T cell receptor beta chain was captured by sequencing in a study of radiotherapy plus CTLA-4 blockade in lung cancer. The CDR3 is 13 amino acids. V shed 4 bases, J shed 8 bases, and the junction held 7 bases outside the gene matches. Germline V gives CDR1 WSHSY, CDR2 SAAADI. Some clones are missing from TCRdb's copy, which holds only in-frame ones; the method was immunoSEQ multiplex PCR. Of 45,000 to 55,000 clones in the sample, 65% to 80% were seen once. The chain combines TRBV10-2 with TRBJ1-1; 7 bases agree with TRBD1. Sequences were derived from peripheral blood, sampled from a patient treated with radiotherapy plus ipilimumab. The source is a human donor with non-small cell lung cancer who had a partial response to radiotherapy plus ipilimumab. CDR3 region: CASSGIGDSEAFF. The CDR3 bases are TGCGCCAGCAGTGGAATCGGGGACAGCGAAGCTTTCTTT.